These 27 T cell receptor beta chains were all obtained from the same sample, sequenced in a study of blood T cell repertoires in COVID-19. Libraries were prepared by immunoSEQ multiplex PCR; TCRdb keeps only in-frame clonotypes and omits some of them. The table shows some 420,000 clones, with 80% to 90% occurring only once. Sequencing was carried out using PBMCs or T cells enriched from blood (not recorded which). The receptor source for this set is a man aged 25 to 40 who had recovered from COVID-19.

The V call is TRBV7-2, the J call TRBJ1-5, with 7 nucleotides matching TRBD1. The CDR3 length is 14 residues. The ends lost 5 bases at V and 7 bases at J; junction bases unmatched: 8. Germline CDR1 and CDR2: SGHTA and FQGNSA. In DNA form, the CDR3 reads TGTGCCAGCAGCCCGGGAGACAGGGTACAGCCCCAGCATTTT. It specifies CASSPGDRVQPQHF.

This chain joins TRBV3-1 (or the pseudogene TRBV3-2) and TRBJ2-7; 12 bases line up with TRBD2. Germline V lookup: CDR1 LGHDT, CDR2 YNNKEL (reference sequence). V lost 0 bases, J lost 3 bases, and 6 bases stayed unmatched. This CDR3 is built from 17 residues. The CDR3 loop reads CASSQDAWTSGNYEQYF. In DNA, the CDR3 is TGTGCCAGCAGCCAAGATGCCTGGACTAGCGGGAACTACGAGCAGTACTTC.

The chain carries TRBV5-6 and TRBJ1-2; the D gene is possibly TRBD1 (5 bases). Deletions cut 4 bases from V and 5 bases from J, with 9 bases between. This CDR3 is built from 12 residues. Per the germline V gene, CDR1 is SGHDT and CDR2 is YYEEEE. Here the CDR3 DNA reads TGTGCCAGCAGCGGGGGAGGGTATGGCTACACCTTC. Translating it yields CASSGGGYGYTF.

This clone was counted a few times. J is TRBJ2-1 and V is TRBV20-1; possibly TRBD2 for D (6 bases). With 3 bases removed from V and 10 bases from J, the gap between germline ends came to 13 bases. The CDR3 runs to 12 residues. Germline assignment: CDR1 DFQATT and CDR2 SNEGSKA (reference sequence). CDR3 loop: CSASRTNGEQFF. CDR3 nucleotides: TGCAGTGCTAGTCGGACTAACGGGGAGCAGTTCTTC.

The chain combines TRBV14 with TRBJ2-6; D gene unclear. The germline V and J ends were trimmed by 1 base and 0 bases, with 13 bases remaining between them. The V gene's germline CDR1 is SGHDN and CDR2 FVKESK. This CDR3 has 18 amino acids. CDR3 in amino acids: CASSQGPSPSSGANVLTF. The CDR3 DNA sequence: TGTGCCAGCAGCCAAGGGCCCTCTCCCAGCTCTGGGGCCAACGTCCTGACTTTC. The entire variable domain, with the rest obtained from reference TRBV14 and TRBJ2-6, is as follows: EAGVTQFPSHSVIEKGQTVTLRCDPISGHDNLYWYRRVMGKEIKFLLHFVKESKQDESGMPNNRFLAERTGGTYSTLKVQPAELEDSGVYFCASSQGPSPSSGANVLTFGAGSRLTVL.

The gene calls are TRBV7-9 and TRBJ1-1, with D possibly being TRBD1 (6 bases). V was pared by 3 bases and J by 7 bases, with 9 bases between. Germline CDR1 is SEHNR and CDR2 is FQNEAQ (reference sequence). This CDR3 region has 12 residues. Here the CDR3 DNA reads TGTGCCAGCAGCTTCGACAGGAGTGAAGCTTTCTTT. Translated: CASSFDRSEAFF.

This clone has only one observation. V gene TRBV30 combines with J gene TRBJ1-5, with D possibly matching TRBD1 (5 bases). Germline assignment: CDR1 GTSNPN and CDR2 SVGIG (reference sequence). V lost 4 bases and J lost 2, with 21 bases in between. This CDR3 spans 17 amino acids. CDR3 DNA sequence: TGTGCCTGGACCCCTAGGGGCAGCCTACGGGGCAATCAGCCCCAGCATTTT. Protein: CAWTPRGSLRGNQPQHF.

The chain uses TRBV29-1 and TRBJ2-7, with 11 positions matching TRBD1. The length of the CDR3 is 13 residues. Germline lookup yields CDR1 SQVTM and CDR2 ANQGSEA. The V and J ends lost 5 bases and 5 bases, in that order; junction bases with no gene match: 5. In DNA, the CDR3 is TGCAGCGTTCGGACAGGGGGCATCAACGAGCAGTACTTC. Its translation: CSVRTGGINEQYF.

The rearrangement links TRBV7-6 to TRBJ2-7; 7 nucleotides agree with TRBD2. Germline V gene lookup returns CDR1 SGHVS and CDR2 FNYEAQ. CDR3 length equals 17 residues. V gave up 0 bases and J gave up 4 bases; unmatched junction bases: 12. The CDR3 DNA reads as TGTGCCAGCAGCTTAGCTCCGCCAGCGGGATCCCTTTACGAGCAGTACTTC. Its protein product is CASSLAPPAGSLYEQYF.

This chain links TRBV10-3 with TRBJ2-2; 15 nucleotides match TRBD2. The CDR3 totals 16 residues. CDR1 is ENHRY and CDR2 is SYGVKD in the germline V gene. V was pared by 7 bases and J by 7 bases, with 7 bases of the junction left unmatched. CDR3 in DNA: TGTGCCATCACCCCTGGACTAGCGGGAGGGAACGGGGAGCTGTTTTTT. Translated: CAITPGLAGGNGELFF.

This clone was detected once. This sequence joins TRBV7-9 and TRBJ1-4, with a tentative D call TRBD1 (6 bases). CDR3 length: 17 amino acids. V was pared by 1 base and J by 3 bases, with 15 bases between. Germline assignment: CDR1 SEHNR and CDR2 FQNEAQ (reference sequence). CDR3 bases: TGTGCCAGCAGCTTAGGGACAGCCTTCTTAGCTAATGAAAAACTGTTTTTT. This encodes CASSLGTAFLANEKLFF.

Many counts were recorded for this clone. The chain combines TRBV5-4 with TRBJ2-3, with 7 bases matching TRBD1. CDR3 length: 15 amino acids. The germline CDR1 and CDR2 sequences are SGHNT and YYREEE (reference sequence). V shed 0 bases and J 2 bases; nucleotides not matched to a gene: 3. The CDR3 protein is CASSLDRGFTDTQYF. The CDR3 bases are TGTGCCAGCAGCTTGGACAGGGGTTTCACAGATACGCAGTATTTT.

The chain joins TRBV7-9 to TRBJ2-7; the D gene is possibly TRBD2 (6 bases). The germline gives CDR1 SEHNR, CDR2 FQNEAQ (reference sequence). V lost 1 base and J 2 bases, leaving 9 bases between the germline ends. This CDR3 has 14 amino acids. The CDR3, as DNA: TGTGCCAGCAGCTTAGTCGGACTAACCTACGAGCAGTACTTC. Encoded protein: CASSLVGLTYEQYF.

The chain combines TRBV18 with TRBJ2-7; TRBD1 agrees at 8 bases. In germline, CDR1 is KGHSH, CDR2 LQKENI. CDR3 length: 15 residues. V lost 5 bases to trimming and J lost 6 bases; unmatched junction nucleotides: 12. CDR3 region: CASSATGTGDTEQYF. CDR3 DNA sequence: TGTGCCAGCTCAGCAACCGGGACAGGTGATACCGAGCAGTACTTC.

This CDR3 reads CSVVMGSGLKETQYF. The CDR3 DNA follows: TGCAGCGTTGTGATGGGTAGCGGATTAAAAGAGACCCAGTACTTC. This chain uses TRBV29-1 with TRBJ2-5, with D perhaps matching TRBD2 (6 bases). Germline-derived CDR1 and CDR2 are SQVTM and ANQGSEA. The CDR3 totals 15 residues. The germline V and J ends were trimmed by 4 bases and 3 bases, with 18 bases remaining between them.

The CDR3 DNA reads as TGTGCCAGCAGCCTTAGAAGGCTAGCGGGAGTTCCAGATACGCAGTATTTT. This sequence encodes CASSLRRLAGVPDTQYF. V gene TRBV3-1 (or the pseudogene TRBV3-2) combines with J gene TRBJ2-3; 10 nucleotides line up with TRBD2. This CDR3 region has 17 residues. Germline CDR1 reads LGHDT; CDR2 reads YNNKEL (reference sequence). The J segment lost 4 bases and the V segment lost 4 bases, leaving 11 bases of the junction unmatched.

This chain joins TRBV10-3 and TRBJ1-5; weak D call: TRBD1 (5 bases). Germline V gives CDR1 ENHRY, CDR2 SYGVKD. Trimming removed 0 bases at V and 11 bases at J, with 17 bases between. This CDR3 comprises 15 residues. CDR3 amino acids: CAISESIGLRGAQHF. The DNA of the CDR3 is TGTGCCATCAGTGAGTCGATAGGGCTGCGGGGGGCCCAGCATTTT.

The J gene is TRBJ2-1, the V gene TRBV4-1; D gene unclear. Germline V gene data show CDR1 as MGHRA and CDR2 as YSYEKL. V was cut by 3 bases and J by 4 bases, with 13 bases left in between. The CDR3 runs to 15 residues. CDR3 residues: CASSQGLAAYNEQFF. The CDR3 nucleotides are TGCGCCAGCAGCCAGGGCCTGGCTGCATACAATGAGCAGTTCTTC.

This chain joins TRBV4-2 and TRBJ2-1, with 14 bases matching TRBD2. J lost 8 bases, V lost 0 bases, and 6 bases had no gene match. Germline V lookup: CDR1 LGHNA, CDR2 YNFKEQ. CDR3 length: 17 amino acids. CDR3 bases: TGTGCCAGCAGCCAAGAAGGGACTAGCGGGAGTGAAGATGAGCAGTTCTTC. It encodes CASSQEGTSGSEDEQFF.

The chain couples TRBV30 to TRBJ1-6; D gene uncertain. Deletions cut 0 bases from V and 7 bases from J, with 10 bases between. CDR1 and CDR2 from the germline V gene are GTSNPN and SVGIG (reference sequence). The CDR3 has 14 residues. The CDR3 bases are TGTGCCTGGAGTGTAGGTGGGAGGAATTCACCCCTCCACTTT. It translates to CAWSVGGRNSPLHF.

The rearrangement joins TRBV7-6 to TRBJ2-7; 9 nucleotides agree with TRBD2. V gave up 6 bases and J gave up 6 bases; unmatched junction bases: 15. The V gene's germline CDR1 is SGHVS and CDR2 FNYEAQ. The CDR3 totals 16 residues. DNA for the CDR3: TGTGCCAGCAGACAACTCCCGGGACTAGCTTCATCCGAGCAGTACTTC. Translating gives CASRQLPGLASSEQYF.

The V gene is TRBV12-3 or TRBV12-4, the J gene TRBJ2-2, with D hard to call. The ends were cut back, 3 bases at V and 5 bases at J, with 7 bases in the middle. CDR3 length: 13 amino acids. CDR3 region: CASSFRLTGELFF. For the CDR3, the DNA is TGTGCCAGCAGTTTTAGACTTACCGGGGAGCTGTTTTTT.

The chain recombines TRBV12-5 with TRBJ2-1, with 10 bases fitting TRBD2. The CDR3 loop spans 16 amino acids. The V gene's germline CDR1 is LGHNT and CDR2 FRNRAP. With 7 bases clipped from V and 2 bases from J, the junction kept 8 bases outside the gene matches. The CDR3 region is CASAPPTSGTYNEQFF. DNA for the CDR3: TGTGCTAGTGCCCCGCCCACTAGCGGGACCTACAATGAGCAGTTCTTC.

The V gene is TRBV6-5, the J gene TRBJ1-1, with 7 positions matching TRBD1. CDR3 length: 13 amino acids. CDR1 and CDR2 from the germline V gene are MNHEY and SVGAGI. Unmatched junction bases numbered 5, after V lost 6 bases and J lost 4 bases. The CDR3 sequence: CASRFQGGTEAFF. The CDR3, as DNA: TGTGCCAGCAGATTTCAGGGGGGCACTGAAGCTTTCTTT.

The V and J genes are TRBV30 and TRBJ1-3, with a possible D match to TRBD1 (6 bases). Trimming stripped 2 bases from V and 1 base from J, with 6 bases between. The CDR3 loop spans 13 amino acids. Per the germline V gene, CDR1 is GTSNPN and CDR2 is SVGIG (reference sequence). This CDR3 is CAWSTGSGNTIYF. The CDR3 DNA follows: TGTGCCTGGAGTACAGGGTCTGGAAACACCATATATTTT.

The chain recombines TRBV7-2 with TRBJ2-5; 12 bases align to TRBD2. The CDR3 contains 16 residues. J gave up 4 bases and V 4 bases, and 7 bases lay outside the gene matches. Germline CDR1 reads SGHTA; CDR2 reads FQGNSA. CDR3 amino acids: CASSSETSGSSETQYF. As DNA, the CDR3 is TGTGCCAGCAGCTCCGAGACTAGCGGGAGTTCAGAGACCCAGTACTTC.

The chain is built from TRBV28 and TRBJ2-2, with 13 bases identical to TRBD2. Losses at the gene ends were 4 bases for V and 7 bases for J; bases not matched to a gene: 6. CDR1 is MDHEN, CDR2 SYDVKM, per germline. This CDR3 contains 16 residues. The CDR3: CASSSWTSGSNGELFF. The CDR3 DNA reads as TGTGCCAGCAGTTCCTGGACTAGCGGGAGTAACGGGGAGCTGTTTTTT.